This T cell receptor (beta chain) was retrieved from a study of cytotoxic CD8 clonotypes in ibrutinib-treated CLL. The overall study: The study included 11 relapsed/refractory and more than 14 treatment-naive patients; about 17 had IGHV unmutated disease.

The CDR3 covers 14 residues. Germline values: CDR1 LGHNA, CDR2 YNFKEQ. Between the trimmed V and J ends, which lost 1 base and 2 bases, there was a span of 9 bases. The sequencing depth, 1 in 200,000 to 1 in 1 million T cells, was the target. The table came from immunoSEQ multiplex PCR; TCRdb's copy has only in-frame clones and leaves some out. This repertoire shows about 130,000 clones, approximately 81% found once; its top ten account for 3.3%. This chain uses TRBV4-2 with TRBJ2-7, with D uncertain. The sample here was PBMCs, taken after 24 months of ibrutinib treatment. The receptor was isolated from a human donor with chronic lymphocytic leukemia. CDR3 sequence (DNA): TGTGCCAGCAGCCAAGGTGGCCAAACCTACGAGCAGTACTTC. Amino acids: CASSQGGQTYEQYF.